This T cell receptor (beta chain) emerged from a study of HIV-infected children after antiretroviral therapy interruption. Study-wide background: Interruption-arm samples span weeks 0, 12, interruption end (24 or 48), and about 3 years post-study. The study's findings and limits: The CD45RA+ naive sort may contain some EMRA or stem memory cells.

The CDR3 has 19 amino acids. V was shortened by 1 base and J by 2 bases, with 25 bases between the two germline ends. The germline V gene has CDR1 SGHKS and CDR2 YYEKEE (reference sequence). Noted treatment: PENTA 11 planned treatment interruption arm or continuous ART arm. Sorting from thawed PBMCs isolated naive CD4+ CD45RA+ CD45RO- T cells. Details on this clonotype: The antigen is undetermined.

A 3' RACE protocol on RNA, with unique molecular identifiers, produced the TCR library. TCRdb reanalysed the 3' RACE reads using MiXCR and keeps one entry per CDR3 protein. The data show about 40,000 distinct CDR3 sequences, with under 8% seen just once and approximately 0.97% held by the top ten. The chain links TRBV5-5 to TRBJ2-7, with a tentative D call TRBD2 (6 bases). This clonotype was sampled from a pool of human donors with HIV. This specimen was CD45RA+ CD4+ T cells from PBMCs, pooled from several time points, taken from a donor given antiretroviral therapy, either interrupted or continuous. The subset was: naive CD4+ CD45RA+ CD45RO- T cells. As DNA, the CDR3 is TGTGCCAGCAGCTTGTCCTCCGTCCGGGACTGGGGATCCACCTACGAGCAGTACTTC. Encoded protein: CASSLSSVRDWGSTYEQYF.